The rows below give T cell receptor beta chains drawn from one sample of a study of human T cells and chemical hapten exposure. One entry per CDR3 protein results from TCRdb running MiXCR on the reads. This sample has 100,000 to 150,000 distinct CDR3 sequences, with roughly 8.5% found just once. The specimen sequenced was whole blood. The receptors come from a human donor in good health. Some clones in this sample may be carry-over from other donors' samples. Each CDR3 is given with its conserved first and last residue. D genes are given only for firm matches. Not all rows give a size; the values are once, few, many and, for expanded clones, a class.

clone size: many
D gene: -
J gene: TRBJ1-2
V gene: TRBV6-5
CDR3 DNA: TGTGCCAGCAGTTACTCTGGGTATCCGTCGCAGGGCTTGGGTGGCTACACCTTC
CDR3 protein: CASSYSGYPSQGLGGYTF

clone size: few
D gene: -
J gene: TRBJ2-5
V gene: TRBV3-1
CDR3 DNA: TGTGCCAGCAGCCAAGATGCGGAAGAGGAGACCCAGTACTTC
CDR3 protein: CASSQDAEEETQYF

clone size: few
D gene: TRBD1
J gene: TRBJ1-2
V gene: TRBV12-3/TRBV12-4
CDR3 DNA: TGTGCCAGCAGCAGACAGGGCTTTGAATTAAACTATGGCTACACCTTC
CDR3 protein: CASSRQGFELNYGYTF

clone size: -
D gene: -
J gene: TRBJ2-5
V gene: TRBV27
CDR3 DNA: TGTGCCAGCAGTTTGGGCGTCCAAGGTACCCAGTACTTC
CDR3 protein: CASSLGVQGTQYF

clone size: few
D gene: -
J gene: TRBJ1-1
V gene: TRBV18
CDR3 DNA: TGTGCCAGCTCACCACCTGTCAGGCCCTTGAACACTGAAGCTTTCTTT
CDR3 protein: CASSPPVRPLNTEAFF

clone size: many
D gene: -
J gene: TRBJ1-2
V gene: TRBV6-2/TRBV6-3
CDR3 DNA: TGTGCCAGCAGTCGGACGGAGTATGGCTACACCTTC
CDR3 protein: CASSRTEYGYTF

clone size: many
D gene: -
J gene: TRBJ1-4
V gene: TRBV21-1
CDR3 DNA: TGTGCCAGCAGCAAAGTCGGGACAGGCCCTCCAAATGCAACTAATGAAAAACTGTTTTTT
CDR3 protein: CASSKVGTGPPNATNEKLFF

clone size: -
D gene: -
J gene: TRBJ2-7
V gene: TRBV4-2
CDR3 DNA: TGTGCCAGCAGCCAAGACGGCTACCTCTACGAGCAGTACTTC
CDR3 protein: CASSQDGYLYEQYF

clone size: few
D gene: TRBD1
J gene: TRBJ2-3
V gene: TRBV14
CDR3 DNA: TGTGCCAGCAGAACAGGGGAAGATAGCACAGATACGCAGTATTTT
CDR3 protein: CASRTGEDSTDTQYF

clone size: many
D gene: TRBD1
J gene: TRBJ1-5
V gene: TRBV29-1
CDR3 DNA: TGCAGCGTTGCGGACAGGGGGGATCAGCCCCAGCATTTT
CDR3 protein: CSVADRGDQPQHF

clone size: many
D gene: -
J gene: TRBJ1-6
V gene: TRBV27
CDR3 DNA: TGTGCCAGCAGTTTATCGAATTTCCCAGAAAACTCACCCCTCCACTTT
CDR3 protein: CASSLSNFPENSPLHF

clone size: few
D gene: TRBD1
J gene: TRBJ2-3
V gene: TRBV10-3
CDR3 DNA: TGTGCCACCCGGGGGACAGGGATCACAGATACGCAGTATTTT
CDR3 protein: CATRGTGITDTQYF

clone size: -
D gene: -
J gene: TRBJ1-1
V gene: TRBV29-1
CDR3 DNA: TGCAGCGTTGAGAACACTGAAGCTTTCTTT
CDR3 protein: CSVENTEAFF

clone size: -
D gene: -
J gene: TRBJ2-1
V gene: TRBV29-1
CDR3 DNA: TGCAGCGTCTCTCCCGGCGGGTCCTCCTACAATGAGCAGTTCTTC
CDR3 protein: CSVSPGGSSYNEQFF

clone size: many
D gene: -
J gene: TRBJ2-7
V gene: TRBV20-1
CDR3 DNA: TGCAGTGCGGAAGGGGACGGATTTTCCTACGAGCAGTACTTC
CDR3 protein: CSAEGDGFSYEQYF

clone size: many
D gene: TRBD1
J gene: TRBJ2-1
V gene: TRBV12-3/TRBV12-4
CDR3 DNA: TGTGCCAGCAGTCTGGGACAGGGTGCCTACAATGAGCAGTTCTTC
CDR3 protein: CASSLGQGAYNEQFF

clone size: -
D gene: -
J gene: TRBJ2-1
V gene: TRBV29-1
CDR3 DNA: TGCAGCGTTGCGCAGGGGAGTGGTGAGCAGTTCTTC
CDR3 protein: CSVAQGSGEQFF

clone size: -
D gene: -
J gene: TRBJ2-7
V gene: TRBV20-1
CDR3 DNA: TGCAGTGCTAGAGAGTCCCTTTCCGAGCAGTACTTC
CDR3 protein: CSARESLSEQYF

clone size: many
D gene: TRBD2
J gene: TRBJ2-5
V gene: TRBV28
CDR3 DNA: TGTGCCAGCAGGGGACTAGCGGTACCGAAAGAGACCCAGTACTTC
CDR3 protein: CASRGLAVPKETQYF

clone size: few
D gene: -
J gene: TRBJ1-1
V gene: TRBV5-6
CDR3 DNA: TGTGCCAGCAGAGGGGTAGGGTTGGAAACTGAAGCTTTCTTT
CDR3 protein: CASRGVGLETEAFF

clone size: -
D gene: -
J gene: TRBJ1-2
V gene: TRBV20-1
CDR3 DNA: TGCAGTGCTAGAGATCGGGGAGGAAACTATGGCTACACCTTC
CDR3 protein: CSARDRGGNYGYTF

clone size: -
D gene: TRBD1
J gene: TRBJ2-7
V gene: TRBV12-3/TRBV12-4
CDR3 DNA: TGTGCCAGCAGTCCCCCAGGGACAGGGTACGAGCAGTACTTC
CDR3 protein: CASSPPGTGYEQYF

clone size: many
D gene: -
J gene: TRBJ1-1
V gene: TRBV6-5
CDR3 DNA: TGTGCCAGCAGTTACGAGGGCTTGAACACTGAAGCTTTCTTT
CDR3 protein: CASSYEGLNTEAFF

clone size: -
D gene: -
J gene: TRBJ2-7
V gene: TRBV2
CDR3 DNA: TGTGCCAGCAGTGCGCTAGCGACGAGCTCCTACGAGCAGTACTTC
CDR3 protein: CASSALATSSYEQYF

clone size: few
D gene: -
J gene: TRBJ2-7
V gene: TRBV29-1
CDR3 DNA: TGCAGCGTTGGGAACCGGGACGGCGAAGGAGAGCAGTACTTC
CDR3 protein: CSVGNRDGEGEQYF

clone size: -
D gene: TRBD2
J gene: TRBJ2-3
V gene: TRBV3-1
CDR3 DNA: TGTGCCAGCAGCCAGGGGGTGGCTAGCGGGTATACGCAGTATTTT
CDR3 protein: CASSQGVASGYTQYF

clone size: few
D gene: -
J gene: TRBJ2-2
V gene: TRBV3-1
CDR3 DNA: TGTGCCAGCAGCCAGGGGGACACCGGAACCGGGGAGCTGTTTTTT
CDR3 protein: CASSQGDTGTGELFF

clone size: -
D gene: TRBD2
J gene: TRBJ2-1
V gene: TRBV5-4
CDR3 DNA: TGTGCCAGCAGCTCCGCGGGAGCGTCCTACAATGAGCAGTTCTTC
CDR3 protein: CASSSAGASYNEQFF

clone size: many
D gene: -
J gene: TRBJ2-7
V gene: TRBV6-5
CDR3 DNA: TGTGCCAGCAGTTATAGCGACACCCCCTACGAGCAGTACTTC
CDR3 protein: CASSYSDTPYEQYF

clone size: -
D gene: -
J gene: TRBJ2-6
V gene: TRBV12-3/TRBV12-4
CDR3 DNA: TGTGCCAGCAGTTTAGTAGCCTCTCGGGTCTCTGGGGCCAACGTCCTGACTTTC
CDR3 protein: CASSLVASRVSGANVLTF

clone size: -
D gene: -
J gene: TRBJ2-7
V gene: TRBV12-2
CDR3 DNA: TGTGCAAGTCGCTTACCCGAGACAGGGAGGAACGAGCAGTACTTC
CDR3 protein: CASRLPETGRNEQYF

clone size: many
D gene: TRBD1
J gene: TRBJ1-4
V gene: TRBV4-1
CDR3 DNA: TGCGCCAGCAGCCACGGACAGGGCTTTAATGAAAAACTGTTTTTT
CDR3 protein: CASSHGQGFNEKLFF